This entry describes one T cell receptor (beta chain). The data were obtained in a study of CD8+ T cells in alopecia areata. cDNA prepared by RNA extraction and subsequent reverse transcription served as the template for sequencing. The repertoire was sequenced with immunoSEQ multiplex PCR; TCRdb's copy has only in-frame clones and lacks some. The table shows about 200,000 clones, with roughly three fifths occurring only once. The V gene's germline CDR1 is SGHDT and CDR2 YYEEEE. Deletions cut 3 bases from V and 9 bases from J, with 17 bases between. The length of the CDR3 is 14 residues. The chain recombines TRBV5-6 with TRBJ2-3, with no clear D. This TCR derives from a human donor in good health. Specimen: CD8+ T cells sorted from blood. CDR3 region: CASSWKGRVSTQYF. DNA of the CDR3: TGTGCCAGCAGCTGGAAGGGTCGTGTGAGCACGCAGTATTTT.